This T cell receptor beta chain is drawn from a study of blood T cell repertoires in COVID-19. For the study at large: The origin of the acute and convalescent COVID-19 samples was the United States, Italy and Spain. T cells, B-cell-depleted T cells, or PBMCs provided the cDNA or gDNA that served as material.

The table came from immunoSEQ multiplex PCR; TCRdb's copy has only in-frame clones and leaves some out. The repertoire includes approximately 140,000 clones, 80% to 90% of them detected once, and nearly 3.5% sits in the top ten. The CDR3 totals 13 residues. Germline CDR1 reads SNHLY; CDR2 reads FYNNEI. V lost 6 bases to trimming and J lost 5 bases, with 10 bases between them. Participant-given clinical history determined each cohort assignment. The chain is built from TRBV2 and TRBJ2-2; TRBD1 is a possible D gene (6 bases). Source material: PBMCs or T cells enriched from blood (not recorded which). The clonotype originates from a woman aged 45-65 years with acute COVID-19. The DNA of the CDR3 is TGTGCCAGCAGGCACAGGGAAACCGGGGAGCTGTTTTTT. It specifies CASRHRETGELFF.